This T cell receptor (beta chain) was recovered during a study of control samples from healthy donors and cancer patients (dated by TCRdb to the early 2020s). To note about this clone: There is no known antigen for this receptor. It has no much larger one-base neighbor in the sample; base qualities were not kept.

From the germline V gene, CDR1 is SGDLS and CDR2 is YYNGEE. Cut back by 0 bases and 8 bases, the V and J ends lie 3 bases apart. The CDR3 starts with the cysteine, ends with the phenylalanine, and has 11 residues. Kept here is only the CDR3 DNA, which spans 33 bases and is read in frame from base 1. Library creation used the immunoSEQ multiplex PCR assay. This immuneACCESS table, as held by TCRdb, lists in-frame sequences with V and J called but not all clones. Of the missing ones, under half trace to an unresolved V gene in checked studies; the others have no known cause. This sample gives more than 140,000 clones in total; about 90% of them show up just once. More than 6.5% of the sample rests with the top ten.

The material sequenced was blood. The source is a young man in good health. This receptor chain uses TRBV9 and TRBJ2-1, with the D gene too uncertain to name. The CDR3 here reads CASSVADEQFF. The nucleotides read TGTGCCAGCAGCGTAGCTGATGAGCAGTTCTTC.